This T cell receptor beta chain was captured in a study of human T cells and chemical hapten exposure. The CDR3 covers 13 residues. CDR1 is SGHRS and CDR2 is YFSETQ in the germline V gene. V lost 3 bases and J 2 bases, leaving 8 bases between the germline ends. Sample time point: patch test 2, 6 weeks after DPC sensitization. As to treatment: therapeutic diphenylcyclopropenone sensitization with weekly scalp DPC. Whole blood that had not been fractionated was the source of extracted total RNA. This clonotype appeared many times. TCRdb redid the calling of the RACE reads with MiXCR, one entry per CDR3 protein. The sample records approximately 68,000 distinct CDR3 sequences, 7.5% to 9.5% being singletons.

The V call is TRBV5-1, the J call TRBJ1-2, with TRBD1 as a possible D gene (6 bases). Specimen: whole blood, collected in connection with sensitization to the hapten diphenylcyclopropenone (DPC). This TCR came from a woman between 45 and 60 years old with alopecia areata. Some clones in this sample may be carry-over from other donors' samples. The DNA for the CDR3 is TGCGCCAGCAGCTATGGACAGAACTATGGCTACACCTTC. It yields the protein CASSYGQNYGYTF.